The 29 T cell receptor beta chains in this list originate from one sample, sequenced in a study of cytomegalovirus exposure and HLA in healthy donors. PCR primers comprised 60 Vbeta and 13 Jbeta primers. Clones were read by immunoSEQ multiplex PCR, and TCRdb kept only the in-frame ones, dropping some. The table records 100,000 to 150,000 clones, roughly 70% of them present only once. Sequences were obtained from PBMCs. These receptors were obtained from a man aged 35 to 55 in good health and CMV-seropositive.

This clone was seen just once. This rearrangement joins TRBV28 to TRBJ1-1; 7 nucleotides match TRBD1. This CDR3 region has 15 residues. With 8 bases clipped from V and 5 bases from J, the junction kept 14 bases outside the gene matches. The germline gives CDR1 MDHEN, CDR2 SYDVKM. The DNA for the CDR3 is TGTGCCAGCTTGGGGATCGAGGGGGCGAGGACTGAAGCTTTCTTT. Protein sequence: CASLGIEGARTEAFF.

The chain carries TRBV7-9 and TRBJ1-5, with D uncertain. The CDR3 has 14 amino acids. Between the trimmed V and J ends, which lost 3 bases and 6 bases, there was a span of 12 bases. Germline CDR1 is SEHNR and CDR2 is FQNEAQ (reference sequence). The CDR3 sequence: CASSFGQVGQPQHF. In DNA form, the CDR3 reads TGTGCCAGCAGCTTTGGCCAGGTGGGTCAGCCCCAGCATTTT.

The rearrangement links TRBV6-5 to TRBJ1-2; 8 bases agree with TRBD1. This CDR3 has 15 residues. Germline V gene sequence: CDR1 MNHEY, CDR2 SVGAGI. With V trimmed by 4 bases and J by 3 bases, 7 bases remained unmatched. The CDR3, as DNA: TGTGCCAGCAGTTCCACCCCACAGGGGGACTATGGCTACACCTTC. Protein: CASSSTPQGDYGYTF.

The chain links TRBV25-1 to TRBJ2-3, with a possible D match to TRBD2 (5 bases). V was trimmed by 11 bases and J by 6 bases, leaving 18 bases between them. This CDR3 comprises 13 residues. CDR1 and CDR2 from the germline V gene are MGHDK and SYGVNS. This chain's CDR3 is CAGAAGFGDTQYF. CDR3 DNA: TGTGCCGGAGCGGCAGGCTTCGGGGATACGCAGTATTTT.

The chain recombines TRBV4-1 with TRBJ2-1, with 8 bases aligning to TRBD2. Germline V CDR1 and CDR2: MGHRA, YSYEKL. After removal of 7 bases from V and 5 bases from J, the junction contained 10 bases not matched to a gene. The CDR3 length is 15 residues. DNA for the CDR3: TGCGCCAGCACCCTAAGCGGGGGTAGACACAATGAGCAGTTCTTC. Its translation: CASTLSGGRHNEQFF.

The chain has TRBV7-9 and TRBJ2-7; a weak D match, TRBD1 (6 bases). V was shortened by 5 bases and J by 0 bases, with 14 bases between the two germline ends. Per germline, CDR1 SEHNR and CDR2 FQNEAQ (reference sequence). The CDR3 has 15 residues. Written as DNA, the CDR3 is TGTGCCAGCAGCCAGGCAGGGGTTAGCTCCTACGAGCAGTACTTC. It translates to CASSQAGVSSYEQYF.

The V and J genes are TRBV2 and TRBJ1-4; TRBD1 aligns across 8 bases. Germline loops: CDR1 SNHLY, CDR2 FYNNEI. CDR3 length: 15 residues. With 3 bases clipped from V and 5 bases from J, the junction kept 5 bases outside the gene matches. CDR3 sequence: CASSERQGRNEKLFF. CDR3 coding DNA: TGTGCCAGCAGTGAGAGACAGGGGAGAAATGAAAAACTGTTTTTT.

This chain links TRBV9 with TRBJ1-6; D not resolved. This CDR3 comprises 12 residues. CDR1 is SGDLS and CDR2 is YYNGEE in the germline V gene. V was trimmed by 3 bases and J by 5 bases, leaving 3 bases between them. As DNA, the CDR3 is TGTGCCAGCAGCGACAATAATTCACCCCTCCACTTT. It specifies CASSDNNSPLHF.

This chain links TRBV5-1 with TRBJ1-1; 8 bases line up with TRBD1. J gave up 0 bases and V 0 bases, and 1 base lay outside the gene matches. CDR1 is SGHRS and CDR2 is YFSETQ in the germline V gene. The CDR3 totals 15 residues. The CDR3 coding sequence is TGCGCCAGCAGCTTGGCAGGGGGCATGAACACTGAAGCTTTCTTT. Protein product: CASSLAGGMNTEAFF.

There are a few counts of this clone. V usage is TRBV5-4 and J usage is TRBJ2-2, with 9 positions matching TRBD1. CDR3 size: 14 residues. J lost 7 bases, V lost 1 base, and 2 bases had no gene match. Germline lookup yields CDR1 SGHNT and CDR2 YYREEE (reference sequence). In DNA, the CDR3 is TGTGCCAGCAGCTTGACAGGGGGCGACGGGGAGCTGTTTTTT. Protein sequence: CASSLTGGDGELFF.

In this sample, this clone turned up once. The chain uses TRBV30 and TRBJ1-1, with 10 bases lining up with TRBD1. The germline V gene encodes CDR1 GTSNPN and CDR2 SVGIG (reference sequence). CDR3 length: 15 residues. The V gene end was trimmed by 5 bases and the J gene end by 5 bases; junction bases not matched to a gene: 11. In nucleotides, the CDR3 is TGTGCCTGGGACCTACACGGGACAGGGGAGACTGAAGCTTTCTTT. Protein product: CAWDLHGTGETEAFF.

The chain couples TRBV28 to TRBJ2-1, with 9 bases fitting TRBD2. Trimming took 7 bases from V and 8 from J; bases not matched to a gene: 12. The CDR3 is 15 residues long. Looked up from germline, CDR1 is MDHEN and CDR2 is SYDVKM. The DNA for the CDR3 is TGTGCCAGCACCTCGGGGGTAGCGGGAGCGGATGAGCAGTTCTTC. Translating it yields CASTSGVAGADEQFF.

This sequence joins TRBV19 and TRBJ2-3; 8 nucleotides match TRBD1. Per germline, CDR1 LNHDA and CDR2 SQIVND (reference sequence). The V gene end was trimmed by 5 bases and the J gene end by 5 bases; junction bases not matched to a gene: 6. The CDR3 has 14 residues. CDR3 region: CASSLGQGGDTQYF. CDR3 DNA: TGTGCCAGTAGTCTAGGACAGGGTGGAGATACGCAGTATTTT. Full variable domain (outside the CDR3, taken from reference TRBV19 and TRBJ2-3): DGGITQSPKYLFRKEGQNVTLSCEQNLNHDAMYWYRQDPGQGLRLIYYSQIVNDFQKGDIAEGYSVSREKKESFPLTVTSAQKNPTAFYLCASSLGQGGDTQYFGPGTRLTVL.

There are a few counts of this clone. The V gene is TRBV7-2, the J gene TRBJ2-3, with 9 bases fitting TRBD2. CDR1 and CDR2 from the germline V gene are SGHTA and FQGNSA. Trimming took 2 bases from V and 0 from J; bases not matched to a gene: 3. The CDR3 contains 16 residues. For the CDR3, the DNA is TGTGCCAGCAGCTTACGACTAGCGGCTAGCACAGATACGCAGTATTTT. Residues: CASSLRLAASTDTQYF.

The rearrangement uses TRBV10-3 and TRBJ2-3; 9 bases fit TRBD2. The length of the CDR3 is 16 residues. Trimming at V came to 7 bases and at J to 0 bases, leaving 8 bases not matched to a gene. CDR1 is ENHRY and CDR2 is SYGVKD in the germline V gene. CDR3 region: CAITRGTSPSTDTQYF. CDR3 DNA sequence: TGTGCCATCACTAGAGGGACTAGCCCTAGCACAGATACGCAGTATTTT.

The chain carries TRBV21-1 and TRBJ2-2; the DNA was not used to check the table's D call, TRBD2. TRBV21-1 is listed as a pseudogene. The CDR3 is made up of 15 amino acids. The CDR3 coding sequence is TGTGCCAGCAGCAAATTTGAGGTTCGGACCGGGGAGCTGTTTTTT. The encoded protein is CASSKFEVRTGELFF.

The V gene is TRBV7-8, the J gene TRBJ1-5; D unclear. Between the trimmed V and J ends, which lost 6 bases and 7 bases, there was a span of 19 bases. Germline V gene data show CDR1 as SGHVS and CDR2 as FQNEAQ. The CDR3 consists of 15 residues. The CDR3 nucleotides are TGTGCCAGCAGTTTGGCTTCGGGGTTGAAACAGCCCCAGCATTTT. This sequence encodes CASSLASGLKQPQHF.

The rearrangement links TRBV13 to TRBJ2-3; 10 bases agree with TRBD2. The V gene's germline CDR1 is PRHDT and CDR2 FYEKMQ (reference sequence). This CDR3 comprises 16 residues. V was pared by 4 bases and J by 0 bases, with 4 bases of the junction left unmatched. The CDR3 region is CASSYGLAASTDTQYF. The CDR3 DNA follows: TGTGCCAGCAGCTATGGACTAGCGGCTAGCACAGATACGCAGTATTTT.

This sequence joins TRBV2 and TRBJ2-2; D remains unclear. The length of the CDR3 is 14 residues. V was clipped by 1 base and J by 7 bases, with 10 bases between them. Germline V gene data show CDR1 as SNHLY and CDR2 as FYNNEI. In DNA, the CDR3 is TGTGCCAGCAGTGAAGTAGTGACAATCGGGGAGCTGTTTTTT. Translation gives CASSEVVTIGELFF.

The chain combines TRBV19 with TRBJ2-4, with TRBD2 as a possible D gene (6 bases). Germline lookup yields CDR1 LNHDA and CDR2 SQIVND (reference sequence). Deletions cut 1 base from V and 0 bases from J, with 13 bases between. This CDR3 has 17 residues. CDR3 DNA: TGTGCCAGTAGTATAGGTGCGGGGATACTAGCCAAAAACATTCAGTACTTC. Its protein is CASSIGAGILAKNIQYF.

This clone occurred a few times. V usage is TRBV7-3 and J usage is TRBJ2-1; 7 nucleotides agree with TRBD2. Looked up from germline, CDR1 is SGHTA and CDR2 is FQGTGA. The CDR3 is 15 amino acids. Germline trimming cut 2 bases from V and 6 bases from J; bases unmatched to any gene: 7. The CDR3 bases are TGTGCCAGCAGCTTACTGGCTAGCGGATCCAATGAGCAGTTCTTC. It translates to CASSLLASGSNEQFF.

This rearrangement joins TRBV7-2 to TRBJ2-3; 9 positions match TRBD2. Germline CDR1 reads SGHTA; CDR2 reads FQGNSA. V was pared by 1 base and J by 3 bases, with 5 bases of the junction left unmatched. The CDR3 extends over 16 amino acids. Here the CDR3 reads CASSLGASGTTDTQYF. The CDR3 nucleotides read TGTGCCAGCAGCTTAGGGGCTAGCGGGACGACAGATACGCAGTATTTT.

This clone is a singleton in its sample. The CDR3 protein is CASSTYRDTARGYTF. DNA of the CDR3: TGTGCCAGTAGTACCTACCGGGACACCGCGCGAGGCTACACCTTC. V and J are TRBV19 and TRBJ1-2, with D maybe TRBD1 (6 bases). CDR3 length: 15 amino acids. Germline CDR1 reads LNHDA; CDR2 reads SQIVND (reference sequence). V gave up 4 bases and J gave up 8 bases, with 20 bases separating them.

This chain uses TRBV11-2 with TRBJ2-3, with 10 bases identical to TRBD2. The CDR3 totals 16 residues. Germline CDR1 reads SGHAT; CDR2 reads FQNNGV. Trimming took 1 base from V and 1 from J; bases not matched to a gene: 2. This CDR3 is CASSLGTSGGTDTQYF. The CDR3 nucleotides read TGTGCCAGCAGCTTAGGAACTAGCGGGGGCACAGATACGCAGTATTTT.

The gene calls are TRBV9 and TRBJ2-2; TRBD1 agrees at 7 bases. In germline, CDR1 is SGDLS, CDR2 YYNGEE. The V segment lost 4 bases and the J segment 4 bases; nucleotides outside the gene matches: 10. The CDR3 loop spans 16 amino acids. The CDR3 DNA is TGTGCCAGCAGCAACGGCCCTCCAGGGGGCACCGGGGAGCTGTTTTTT. This sequence encodes CASSNGPPGGTGELFF.

This chain joins TRBV19 and TRBJ1-5; 8 nucleotides align to TRBD1. The CDR3 is 15 residues long. Germline V gene sequence: CDR1 LNHDA, CDR2 SQIVND (reference sequence). V trimming: 4 bases; J trimming: 1 base; junction bases outside the gene matches: 3. CDR3 in DNA: TGTGCCAGTAGTAGGACAGGGCTAAGCAATCAGCCCCAGCATTTT. It yields the protein CASSRTGLSNQPQHF. The full variable domain, with the rest looked up from reference TRBV19 and TRBJ1-5, is DGGITQSPKYLFRKEGQNVTLSCEQNLNHDAMYWYRQDPGQGLRLIYYSQIVNDFQKGDIAEGYSVSREKKESFPLTVTSAQKNPTAFYLCASSRTGLSNQPQHFGDGTRLSIL.

V usage is TRBV5-4 and J usage is TRBJ1-2; weak D call: TRBD1 (6 bases). Germline CDR1 is SGHNT and CDR2 is YYREEE (reference sequence). V dropped 1 base and J dropped 4 bases, with 8 bases sitting between them. The CDR3 loop spans 13 amino acids. The CDR3 spells CASSLKDSYGYTF. The CDR3 nucleotides are TGTGCCAGCAGCTTGAAGGACAGCTATGGCTACACCTTC.

The rearrangement joins TRBV5-1 to TRBJ2-1; 9 bases map to TRBD1. Trimming at V came to 4 bases and at J to 10 bases, leaving 12 bases not matched to a gene. The V gene's germline CDR1 is SGHRS and CDR2 YFSETQ. The CDR3 is 15 residues long. DNA for the CDR3: TGCGCCAGCAGCGGCCGGGACAGGGAGTACAGGGAGCAGTTCTTC. Translated, it gives CASSGRDREYREQFF. Drawing the rest from reference TRBV5-1 and TRBJ2-1, the complete variable domain is KAGVTQTPRYLIKTRGQQVTLSCSPISGHRSVSWYQQTPGQGLQFLFEYFSETQRNKGNFPGRFSGRQFSNSRSEMNVSTLELGDSALYLCASSGRDREYREQFFGPGTRLTVL.

The chain combines TRBV11-2 with TRBJ2-3, with D perhaps TRBD2 (7 bases). The CDR3 covers 14 residues. From germline, CDR1 is SGHAT and CDR2 FQNNGV. V shed 5 bases and J shed 4 bases, with 13 bases lying between them. The CDR3 nucleotides read TGTGCCAGCAGCGGGGGGGGCTCCCCAGATACGCAGTATTTT. This translates into CASSGGGSPDTQYF.